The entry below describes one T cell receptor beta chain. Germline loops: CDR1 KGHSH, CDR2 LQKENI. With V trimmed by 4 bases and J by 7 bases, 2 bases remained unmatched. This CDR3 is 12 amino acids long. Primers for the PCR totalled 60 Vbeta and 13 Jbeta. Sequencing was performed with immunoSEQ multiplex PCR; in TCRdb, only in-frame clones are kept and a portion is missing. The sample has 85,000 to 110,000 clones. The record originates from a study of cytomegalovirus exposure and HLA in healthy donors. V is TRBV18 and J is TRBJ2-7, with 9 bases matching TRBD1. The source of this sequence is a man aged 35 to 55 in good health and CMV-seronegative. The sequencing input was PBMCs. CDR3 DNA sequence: TGTGCCAGCTCACACGACAGGGGGGAGCAGTACTTC. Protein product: CASSHDRGEQYF. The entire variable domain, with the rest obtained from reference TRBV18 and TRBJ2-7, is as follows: NAGVMQNPRHLVRRRGQEARLRCSPMKGHSHVYWYRQLPEEGLKFMVYLQKENIIDESGMPKERFSAEFPKEGPSILRIQQVVRGDSAAYFCASSHDRGEQYFGPGTRLTVT.